Following are 2 T cell receptor beta chains from one sample sequenced in a study of identical twins. MiXCR was run by TCRdb on the 5' RACE reads, yielding one entry per CDR3 protein. The sample lists about 700,000 distinct CDR3 sequences; over 8.5% were seen once. This sample was shared with a second study, whose subject was yellow fever vaccine responses in identical twins.

Specimen: PBMCs. These receptors all stem from a woman aged 18-30 years in good health.

This clonotype was observed many times. The V and J genes are TRBV4-2 and TRBJ2-1; 8 bases fit TRBD2. From germline, CDR1 is LGHNA and CDR2 YNFKEQ. The junction had 11 bases not matched to a gene; V was cut back by 1 base and J by 6 bases. The CDR3 sequence is 17 residues long. The CDR3 coding sequence is TGTGCCAGCAGCCAAGGCCAGGTTTCCGGGAGGGGCAATGAGCAGTTCTTC. It is translated as CASSQGQVSGRGNEQFF.

This clonotype has only a few counts. This rearrangement joins TRBV3-1 to TRBJ1-2; D remains unclear. Germline V gene data show CDR1 as LGHDT and CDR2 as YNNKEL (reference sequence). This CDR3 is built from 14 residues. V gave up 4 bases and J gave up 8 bases, with 17 bases separating them. Written as DNA, the CDR3 is TGTGCCAGCAGCCCTGAACTGTGGGGTCCGGGCTACACCTTC. Its translation is CASSPELWGPGYTF.